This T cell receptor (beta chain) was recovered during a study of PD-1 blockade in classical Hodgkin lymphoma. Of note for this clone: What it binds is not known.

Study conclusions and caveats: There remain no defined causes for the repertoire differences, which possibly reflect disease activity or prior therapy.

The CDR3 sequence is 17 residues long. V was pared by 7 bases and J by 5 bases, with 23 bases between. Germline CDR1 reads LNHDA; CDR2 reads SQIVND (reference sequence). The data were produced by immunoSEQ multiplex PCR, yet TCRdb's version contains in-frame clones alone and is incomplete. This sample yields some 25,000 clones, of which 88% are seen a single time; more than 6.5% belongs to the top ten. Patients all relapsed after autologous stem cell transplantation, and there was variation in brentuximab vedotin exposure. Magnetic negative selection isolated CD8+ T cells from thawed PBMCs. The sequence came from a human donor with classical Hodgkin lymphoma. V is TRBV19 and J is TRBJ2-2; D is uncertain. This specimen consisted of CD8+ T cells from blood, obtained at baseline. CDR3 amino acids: CASKIGPLKTLTGELFF. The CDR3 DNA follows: TGTGCCAGTAAAATCGGACCACTCAAGACTCTTACCGGGGAGCTGTTTTTT. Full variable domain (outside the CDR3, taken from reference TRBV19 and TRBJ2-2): DGGITQSPKYLFRKEGQNVTLSCEQNLNHDAMYWYRQDPGQGLRLIYYSQIVNDFQKGDIAEGYSVSREKKESFPLTVTSAQKNPTAFYLCASKIGPLKTLTGELFFGEGSRLTVL.